A selection of T cell receptor beta chains follows, all from one sample in a study of blood T cell repertoires in COVID-19. The table came from immunoSEQ multiplex PCR; TCRdb's copy has only in-frame clones and leaves some out. The data hold 45,000 to 60,000 clones, with around nine tenths observed a single time. Sequences were obtained from peripheral blood. Receptors originate from a man between 50 and 59 years old with acute or convalescent COVID-19. The CDR3 runs from the conserved cysteine through the conserved F or W. The order of the fields is clone size, D gene, V gene, J gene, CDR3 protein, CDR3 DNA. D genes are given only for firm matches. Rows may omit the clone size; those that give it use once, few, many or a size class.

size: .; D: .; V: TRBV5-1; J: TRBJ2-7; CDR3: CASSVDSNTYEQYF; DNA: TGCGCCAGCAGCGTGGACAGTAATACCTACGAGCAGTACTTC
size: .; D: TRBD1; V: TRBV10-2; J: TRBJ1-2; CDR3: CASSAVLDRVYGYTF; DNA: TGCGCCAGCAGTGCCGTGTTAGACAGGGTCTATGGCTACACCTTC
size: .; D: .; V: TRBV6-4; J: TRBJ2-1; CDR3: CASSVEGNNEQFF; DNA: TGTGCCAGCAGTGTTGAGGGCAACAATGAGCAGTTCTTC
size: .; D: .; V: TRBV4-1; J: TRBJ1-2; CDR3: CASSQVVSYGYTF; DNA: TGCGCCAGCAGCCAGGTGGTTAGCTATGGCTACACCTTC
size: .; D: .; V: TRBV3-1/TRBV3-2; J: TRBJ2-7; CDR3: CASRVTAGAYEQYF; DNA: TGTGCCAGCAGAGTGACCGCCGGAGCCTACGAGCAGTACTTC
size: few; D: .; V: TRBV3-1/TRBV3-2; J: TRBJ2-7; CDR3: CASSQAGSSYEQYF; DNA: TGTGCCAGCAGCCAAGCCGGTTCCTCCTACGAGCAGTACTTC
size: .; D: .; V: TRBV5-1; J: TRBJ2-3; CDR3: CASSLQVGTDTQYF; DNA: TGCGCCAGCAGCTTGCAGGTCGGAACAGATACGCAGTATTTT
size: .; D: TRBD1; V: TRBV7-9; J: TRBJ2-5; CDR3: CASSLVTGQETQYF; DNA: TGTGCCAGCAGCTTAGTGACAGGGCAAGAGACCCAGTACTTC
size: .; D: .; V: TRBV5-6; J: TRBJ1-2; CDR3: CASSPGGEGDYGYTF; DNA: TGTGCCAGCAGCCCGGGAGGGGAGGGAGACTATGGCTACACCTTC
size: .; D: TRBD1; V: TRBV6-4; J: TRBJ2-4; CDR3: CASSEWGTGEGKNIQYF; DNA: TGTGCCAGCAGTGAATGGGGGACAGGGGAAGGCAAAAACATTCAGTACTTC
size: .; D: .; V: TRBV10-2; J: TRBJ2-3; CDR3: CASSETGGTDTQYF; DNA: TGCGCCAGCAGTGAGACGGGGGGCACAGATACGCAGTATTTT
size: .; D: .; V: TRBV19; J: TRBJ1-5; CDR3: CASRETEIQPQHF; DNA: TGTGCCAGTAGGGAGACCGAAATTCAGCCCCAGCATTTT
size: few; D: .; V: TRBV10-1; J: TRBJ1-3; CDR3: CASVREIRVERNTIYF; DNA: TGCGCCAGCGTTAGGGAGATCCGGGTGGAACGAAACACCATATATTTT
size: .; D: TRBD2; V: TRBV12-5; J: TRBJ2-7; CDR3: CASGSGLAAGYEQYF; DNA: TGTGCTAGTGGTTCCGGACTAGCCGCTGGGTACGAGCAGTACTTC
size: .; D: .; V: TRBV28; J: TRBJ1-5; CDR3: CASSFRDARPQHF; DNA: TGTGCCAGCAGTTTCAGGGATGCGCGGCCCCAGCATTTT